This T cell receptor beta chain was identified in a study of Graves' ophthalmopathy and Graves' hyperthyroidism. This clonotype has ten or more counts. Amplification targeted the TCR beta CDR3 regions, with RNA transcripts as the source material. Second-round multiplex PCR came after a first-round RT-PCR that employed HTBI primers. TCRdb re-derived calls from the multiplex PCR reads in MiXCR, one entry per CDR3 protein. The table shows around 400,000 distinct CDR3 sequences, with roughly 20% occurring only once. The CDR3 sequence is 13 residues long. With 3 bases removed from V and 3 bases from J, the gap between germline ends came to 8 bases. The germline V gene has CDR1 MDHEN and CDR2 SYDVKM.

The sample comprised peripheral blood. The origin of this receptor is a woman between 18 and 30 years old with stable Graves' hyperthyroidism. The rearrangement uses TRBV28 and TRBJ1-2, with D possibly TRBD1 on 5 matching bases. CDR3 amino acids: CASSLKQDYGYTF. DNA for the CDR3: TGTGCCAGCAGTTTGAAACAGGACTATGGCTACACCTTC.